This T cell receptor (beta chain) stems from a study of identical twins (dated by TCRdb to 2016 to 2017). Concerning the study at large: TCR alpha and beta repertoires from monozygotic twins, unrelated adults of various ages and cord blood were deep-sequenced to test whether fetal clonotypes persist. Replicate twin experiments were performed at different times using different library preparation protocols to rule out contamination.

The library was prepared using 5' RACE. The listed sequencing device is Illumina HiSeq 2000. A universal primer binding site was introduced by template switching, and a unique molecular identifier was present in the final cDNA, enabling accurate counting of TCR cDNA molecules. Specific primers in the conserved constant-segment region were used to synthesize first-strand cDNA for TCR alpha and beta chains. To control for contamination, every cDNA library was double barcoded, receiving both a SMART-Mk sample barcode and Illumina barcodes. TruSeq adapter sequences and Illumina sample barcodes were added in two successive PCR steps. Sequencing of the TCR alpha and beta cDNA libraries was done on the Illumina HiSeq platform using custom primers. From the authors' description of their analysis: MiGEC processed the raw reads to extract unique molecular identifiers, while MiXCR was used to determine the CDR3 positions. For each individual, recombination models were inferred using an EM algorithm with the repgenHMM and IGoR tools. The analysis of shared clonotypes was done with the tcR package in R, with sharing normalized by the product of cloneset sizes. To study raw recombination free of thymic and clonal selection effects, out-of-frame nonproductive sequences were analyzed. TCRdb passed the public sequencing reads through fastp at Q25 and MiXCR, retaining productive beta sequences. Rows merge per CDR3 protein into single entries with the most common DNA and genes. TCRdb's processing, not the authors' own work, is the source of the V and J calls. For this sample there are around 1.7 million distinct CDR3 sequences; more than 30% appear just once. The ten largest make up 0.25% to 0.3% of the sample.

Study-wide findings and limitations: Because the same donors could not be followed over many years, conclusions were based on cross-sectional statistical analysis. Abundant cord blood beta clonotypes had fewer insertions, young adult naive repertoires showed a similar but weaker trend, and memory repertoires showed no such trend. Compared with coincidental sharing between unrelated individuals, out-of-frame TCR alpha sequences shared between twins showed an excess of sequences with low generation probability. Invariant T cells such as MAIT and iNKT could partly confound zero-insertion analyses, although diverse VJ usage argued against such confounding for most clonotypes. In monozygotic twins, out-of-frame TCR alpha sharing was systematically underestimated by recombination models, although the models agreed with sharing between unrelated individuals. In beta out-of-frame sequences, excess twin sharing was weaker, because having fewer shared sequences lowered the signal-to-noise ratio.

With respect to this clonotype: This receptor's antigen is unknown. Per-base qualities were not stored, and no clone one base away is much larger.

Only healthy Caucasian donors were included. According to the germline V gene, CDR1 reads SGHVS and CDR2 reads FNYEAQ. V was cut back by 5 bases and J by 0 bases, leaving a gap of 14 bases between them. The CDR3, from cysteine to phenylalanine, totals 15 residues. Only the CDR3 portion is preserved as DNA: 45 bases, with reading frame beginning at the first base. The source material was cord blood. This chain joins TRBV7-6 to TRBJ2-7; the D gene is perhaps TRBD2, from 6 matching bases. The clonotype originates from a newborn girl in good health. The DNA reads as follows: TGTGCCAGCAGCCCCGGACTATTGTTCTCCTACGAGCAGTACTTC. This translates into CASSPGLLFSYEQYF.